This section outlines one T cell receptor beta chain sequence together with its context. What it recognizes is unknown. This specimen belongs to a study of shared clonotypes between healthy human individuals. The study, taken as a whole, reports: Larger estimated richness was generally seen in naive subsets than in memory subsets.

TCRdb's table, derived via immunoSEQ multiplex PCR, lists solely in-frame clones and lacks some. The sample gives 850,000 to 1,100,000 clones, 70% to 80% of which show up once; about 0.89% is in the top ten. CDR1 is MNHEY, CDR2 SMNVEV, per germline (reference sequence). The CDR3 is 13 amino acids. Between the trimmed V and J ends, which lost 3 bases and 4 bases, there was a span of 9 bases. The receptor was isolated from a young man in good health. Some clones in this sample may be carry-over from other donors' samples. The sequenced sample was memory CD4+ T cells from PBMCs. Subset defined: CD45RA-negative fraction. The chain combines TRBV27 with TRBJ1-1; D is unresolved. In DNA form, the CDR3 reads TGTGCCAGCAGTTTTAGTAGGGCCACTGAAGCTTTCTTT. Protein: CASSFSRATEAFF.